These T cell receptor beta chains were read from a single sample in a study of human thymus T cells. The method was immunoSEQ multiplex PCR; TCRdb's version includes in-frame clones alone and lacks a portion of them. This sample yields tens of thousands of clones, of which 95% are seen a single time; 0.03% to 0.035% belongs to the top ten. The sample consisted of thymus tissue. These receptor sequences come from a girl under two years old with a congenital heart defect but otherwise immunologically healthy. Each CDR3 is given with its conserved first and last residue. The order of the fields is clone size, D gene, V gene, J gene, CDR3 protein, CDR3 DNA. The D gene is left open where the match is weak. Expanded clones get a size class; other rows say once, few or many, or leave the size out.

NA,NA,TRBV7-9,TRBJ2-1,CASSFSGNEQFF,TGTGCCAGCAGCTTTTCGGGGAATGAGCAGTTCTTC
NA,TRBD1,TRBV14,TRBJ2-7,CASSQTGGGRVGSYEQYF,TGTGCCAGCAGCCAAACAGGGGGCGGGAGAGTGGGCTCCTACGAGCAGTACTTC
NA,TRBD1,TRBV5-6,TRBJ2-3,CASSLGPGGAWDTQYF,TGTGCCAGCAGCTTGGGTCCAGGGGGCGCTTGGGATACGCAGTATTTT
NA,NA,TRBV7-3,TRBJ1-6,CASSLLPAGAYSPLHF,TGTGCCAGCAGCTTACTCCCCGCAGGCGCCTATTCACCCCTCCACTTT
NA,NA,TRBV7-9,TRBJ2-5,CASSLAPSHRDRQYF,TGTGCCAGCAGCTTAGCTCCCTCACACCGGGACCGCCAGTACTTC
NA,NA,TRBV4-2,TRBJ2-2,CASSQVGQPATGELFF,TGTGCCAGCAGCCAGGTAGGCCAGCCGGCCACCGGGGAGCTGTTTTTT
once,NA,TRBV4-1,TRBJ2-5,CASSQGPRGGETQYF,TGCGCCAGCAGCCAAGGTCCTAGAGGAGGAGAGACCCAGTACTTC
NA,NA,TRBV27,TRBJ2-6,CASSLSLTGANVLTF,TGTGCCAGCAGTTTATCATTGACTGGGGCCAACGTCCTGACTTTC
NA,NA,TRBV7-8,TRBJ2-5,CASSLGQGPPQETQYF,TGTGCCAGCAGCTTAGGTCAGGGGCCCCCACAAGAGACCCAGTACTTC
NA,NA,TRBV11-2,TRBJ1-1,CASSYTEARLAEAFF,TGTGCCAGCAGCTATACCGAGGCACGTCTGGCTGAAGCTTTCTTT
NA,NA,TRBV30,TRBJ2-1,CAWSRLVYNEQFF,TGTGCCTGGAGTCGACTAGTGTACAATGAGCAGTTCTTC
NA,NA,TRBV5-4,TRBJ2-3,CASSWGRLTSQNTDTQYF,TGTGCCAGCAGCTGGGGGCGTCTGACATCCCAAAACACAGATACGCAGTATTTT
NA,TRBD2,TRBV7-2,TRBJ2-7,CASSFRTPGGGDEQYF,TGTGCCAGCAGTTTTCGTACGCCGGGGGGTGGCGACGAGCAGTACTTC
NA,TRBD2,TRBV30,TRBJ2-1,CAWSVGTSGGPTYNEQFF,TGTGCCTGGAGTGTAGGAACTAGCGGGGGCCCTACCTACAATGAGCAGTTCTTC
once,NA,TRBV27,TRBJ1-2,CASRTLGGSAYGYTF,TGTGCCAGCAGGACTTTGGGGGGGTCGGCCTATGGCTACACCTTC
NA,NA,TRBV14,TRBJ1-2,CASSQAGTLKGYTF,TGTGCCAGCAGTCAGGCCGGGACATTAAAAGGCTACACCTTC
NA,NA,TRBV4-2,TRBJ2-2,CASSQEPAGTGELFF,TGTGCCAGCAGCCAAGAGCCCGCCGGGACCGGGGAGCTGTTTTTT
once,TRBD2,TRBV12-5,TRBJ2-1,CASGITGTTNEQFF,TGTGCTAGTGGTATCACCGGGACTACCAATGAGCAGTTCTTC
NA,TRBD2,TRBV4-1,TRBJ2-1,CASSQEEGLRDSRSYNEQFF,TGCGCCAGCAGCCAAGAGGAGGGACTAAGGGATTCCCGCTCCTACAATGAGCAGTTCTTC
NA,NA,TRBV27,TRBJ2-5,CASSLGGHRRKTQYF,TGTGCCAGCAGTTTGGGGGGACATCGGAGAAAGACCCAGTACTTC
once,TRBD2,TRBV13,TRBJ2-2,CASSWGLGGPGELFF,TGTGCCAGCAGCTGGGGACTAGGAGGTCCCGGGGAGCTGTTTTTT
NA,NA,TRBV5-6,TRBJ2-7,CASSLAGAYISYEQYF,TGTGCCAGCAGCTTGGCAGGGGCCTACATCTCCTACGAGCAGTACTTC
NA,TRBD1,TRBV19,TRBJ1-4,CASSIADRAQEKLFF,TGTGCCAGTAGTATAGCCGACAGGGCGCAGGAAAAACTGTTTTTT
NA,TRBD1,TRBV19,TRBJ2-1,CASSIRTGEHNEQFF,TGTGCCAGTAGTATTAGGACAGGCGAGCACAATGAGCAGTTCTTC
NA,NA,TRBV28,TRBJ1-5,CASSFFMQPHPFNYSNQPQHF,TGTGCCAGCAGTTTCTTTATGCAACCTCACCCATTTAATTATAGCAATCAGCCCCAGCATTTT
NA,NA,TRBV6-1,TRBJ2-1,CASIGQGGPYNEQFF,TGTGCCAGCATTGGCCAAGGAGGCCCCTACAATGAGCAGTTCTTC
once,NA,TRBV28,TRBJ2-2,CASSFFAPENTGELFF,TGTGCCAGCAGTTTTTTCGCCCCCGAGAACACCGGGGAGCTGTTTTTT
NA,TRBD1,TRBV2,TRBJ2-2,CASSASGQGGTGELFF,TGTGCCAGCAGTGCCAGCGGACAGGGGGGCACCGGGGAGCTGTTTTTT
NA,TRBD2,TRBV5-6,TRBJ2-7,CASSSRVAGSYEQYF,TGTGCCAGCAGCTCCCGGGTAGCGGGCTCCTACGAGCAGTACTTC
NA,NA,TRBV28,TRBJ2-3,CASSLGTDTQYF,TGTGCCAGCAGTTTAGGAACAGATACGCAGTATTTT
NA,TRBD2,TRBV7-2,TRBJ2-2,CASSNVLGGRDGTGELFF,TGTGCCAGCAGCAACGTACTAGGCGGGAGGGACGGCACCGGGGAGCTGTTTTTT
NA,NA,TRBV4-2,TRBJ2-5,CASSQGGWDGLDF,TGTGCCAGCAGCCAAGGGGGGTGGGACGGGCTTGACTTC
NA,TRBD2,TRBV7-8,TRBJ2-3,CASSFAGTSAITPAGDTQYF,TGTGCCAGCAGCTTTGCCGGGACTAGCGCGATTACGCCGGCCGGGGATACGCAGTATTTT
NA,NA,TRBV2,TRBJ2-7,CASTRGSYEQYF,TGTGCCAGCACCCGGGGTTCCTACGAGCAGTACTTC
NA,TRBD1,TRBV14,TRBJ2-7,CASSQVRDRFYEQYF,TGTGCCAGCAGCCAAGTAAGGGACAGATTCTACGAGCAGTACTTC